This T cell receptor (beta chain) comes out of a study of blood T cell repertoires in COVID-19. Turning to the study itself: Sites across the United States, Italy and Spain contributed samples from acute and convalescent COVID-19. T cells, B-cell-depleted T cells, or PBMCs supplied cDNA or gDNA.

Original processing methods: From reference gene primer amplification, estimates of nucleated cell counts were derived. Only in-frame clones appear in the TCRdb table, and some are missing; sequencing was by immunoSEQ multiplex PCR. V and J calls and clone size are those listed in that table; D and trimming were worked out from the DNA. The sample includes some 31,000 clones, 90% to 95% seen only once; the top ten take 9.5% to 10%. Sequences were obtained from peripheral blood. This sequence originates from a human donor with active COVID-19. The donor label of this sample is uncertain.

The CDR3 coding sequence is TGTGCCAGCAGCCGAACAGGGACCCCTGAAGCTTTCTTT. Amino acids: CASSRTGTPEAFF. The chain links TRBV7-9 to TRBJ1-1; D perhaps matches TRBD1 (6 bases). V was clipped by 5 bases and J by 6 bases, with 13 bases between them. The germline V gene has CDR1 SEHNR and CDR2 FQNEAQ (reference sequence). The CDR3 covers 13 residues.